Listed below are T cell receptor beta chains from one sample, sequenced in a study of cytomegalovirus exposure and HLA in healthy donors. The data were produced by immunoSEQ multiplex PCR, yet TCRdb's version contains in-frame clones alone and is incomplete. The table includes 140,000 or so clones, roughly three quarters detected once. Sequencing was done on a sample of PBMCs. The origin of the receptors is a female donor in good health and CMV-seronegative. CDR3s include the opening cysteine and the closing phenylalanine or tryptophan. Fields, in order: clone size, J gene, V gene, D gene, CDR3 protein. A D gene is named only where the DNA matches it firmly. Clone size is not always given. Where it is, it says once, few, many or a class for expanded clones.

>-|TRBJ2-7|TRBV11-2|TRBD1
CASSTNRGSSYEQYF
>once|TRBJ1-1|TRBV30|-
CAWSVIGQRGAFF
>-|TRBJ1-2|TRBV19|-
CASSRSDGYTF
>-|TRBJ2-1|TRBV5-1|-
CASSLRQAMVNEQFF
>-|TRBJ2-1|TRBV30|TRBD2
CAWSSLTSGSSYNEQFF
>-|TRBJ2-7|TRBV29-1|-
CSVRFSEGVYEQYF
>-|TRBJ1-2|TRBV5-5|TRBD1
CASSYLGQGKDGYTF
>-|TRBJ1-5|TRBV19|TRBD1
CASNSVYPTGSSNQPQHF
>few|TRBJ1-1|TRBV27|-
CASSFLGAHTEAFF
>few|TRBJ1-1|TRBV4-2|-
CASSRRVMVSNTEAFF
>-|TRBJ1-5|TRBV7-8|TRBD1
CASSLWGQDNQPQHF
>-|TRBJ2-7|TRBV7-9|-
CASTQQNSYEQYF
>once|TRBJ2-7|TRBV7-8|-
CASSLHGGRQYF
>-|TRBJ1-2|TRBV2|-
CASILEVEGNYGYTF
>-|TRBJ1-1|TRBV5-5|-
CASSLGGFEAFF
>-|TRBJ2-7|TRBV28|-
CASSPDRRRTYEQYF
>-|TRBJ2-1|TRBV5-4|-
CASRSRGRGYNEQFF
>-|TRBJ2-7|TRBV14|TRBD2
CASSQGLAGYEQYF
>-|TRBJ2-1|TRBV7-6|-
CASRPAAPYNEQFF
>-|TRBJ1-1|TRBV9|TRBD1
CASSRRGLRDTEAFF
>once|TRBJ2-2|TRBV5-1|TRBD2
CASSLDPRGGSGELFF
>-|TRBJ2-7|TRBV5-1|TRBD1
CASSKGQGALSYEQYF